This TCR beta chain was recorded in a study of Graves' ophthalmopathy and Graves' hyperthyroidism. This clonotype was counted at least ten times. Antigen unknown. The CDR3 extends over 14 amino acids. Trimming removed 6 bases from V and 8 bases from J, with 14 bases in between. RNA transcripts were the source from which TCR beta CDR3 regions were amplified. In the first round, RT-PCR was carried out with HTBI primers, and a multiplex PCR formed the second round. TCRdb re-called the multiplex PCR reads through MiXCR, storing one row per CDR3 protein. This sample has about 380,000 distinct CDR3 sequences; 15% to 19% occur once, and the top ten carry 5.5% to 7%. Study-wide findings and caveats: Clonotypes were expanded in thyroid at above 0.001 frequency, and most also appeared in blood.

The evidence that diagnosis relied on was clinical symptoms, serum thyroxine, TRAb, thyroid ultrasound and orbital computed tomography. The clonotype originates from a woman under 30 with stable Graves' hyperthyroidism. The rearrangement links TRBV12-3 or TRBV12-4 to TRBJ1-6; D gene uncertain. Specimen: peripheral blood. This CDR3 reads CASSRTVPDSPLHF. The DNA for the CDR3 is TGTGCCAGCAGCCGCACAGTCCCTGATTCACCCCTCCACTTT.